This T cell receptor (beta chain) comes out of a study of shared clonotypes between healthy human individuals. General observations from the study: Read depth was anticipated to influence clonotype sharing among donors.

Genomic DNA of each subset was evenly split across several immunoSEQ plates. Original processing methods: ImmunoSEQ gave junction-only sequences without quality scores, so filtering differed. The repertoire was sequenced with immunoSEQ multiplex PCR; TCRdb's copy has only in-frame clones and lacks some. From that table come the V and J calls and clone size; the DNA was used to work out D and trimming. This sample has 450,000 to 600,000 clones, with 79% found just once. To note about this clone: The target antigen is unknown.

The sequence was obtained from a woman aged 40 to 50 in good health. Some clones in this sample may be carry-over from other donors' samples. The sequencing sample was made of PBMCs.

Here the CDR3 reads CSFNRGRGETQYF. In DNA, the CDR3 is TGCAGCTTCAACAGGGGGCGCGGGGAGACCCAGTACTTC. The rearrangement links TRBV29-1 to TRBJ2-5; 9 nucleotides agree with TRBD1. The CDR3 is 13 residues long. CDR1 SQVTM and CDR2 ANQGSEA come from the germline V gene. The V segment lost 8 bases and the J segment 5 bases; nucleotides outside the gene matches: 9.